This TCR beta chain is from a study of blood T cell repertoires in COVID-19. This clone was seen just once. V trimming: 3 bases; J trimming: 9 bases; junction bases outside the gene matches: 6. Per germline, CDR1 SGHNT and CDR2 YYREEE (reference sequence). The length of the CDR3 is 13 residues. The assay was immunoSEQ multiplex PCR, and TCRdb's table has in-frame clones only and misses some. The sample yields about 150,000 clones, around three quarters seen once. Specimen: peripheral blood. This TCR was sampled from a man older than 75 with acute or convalescent COVID-19. This chain links TRBV5-4 with TRBJ1-1, with 9 positions matching TRBD1. Written as DNA, the CDR3 is TGTGCCAGCAGCTCTTCGGGACAGGGACAAGCTTTCTTT. It codes for CASSSSGQGQAFF. Complete variable domain (other parts from reference TRBV5-4 and TRBJ1-1): ETGVTQSPTHLIKTRGQQVTLRCSSQSGHNTVSWYQQALGQGPQFIFQYYREEENGRGNFPPRFSGLQFPNYSSELNVNALELDDSALYLCASSSSGQGQAFFGQGTRLTVV.